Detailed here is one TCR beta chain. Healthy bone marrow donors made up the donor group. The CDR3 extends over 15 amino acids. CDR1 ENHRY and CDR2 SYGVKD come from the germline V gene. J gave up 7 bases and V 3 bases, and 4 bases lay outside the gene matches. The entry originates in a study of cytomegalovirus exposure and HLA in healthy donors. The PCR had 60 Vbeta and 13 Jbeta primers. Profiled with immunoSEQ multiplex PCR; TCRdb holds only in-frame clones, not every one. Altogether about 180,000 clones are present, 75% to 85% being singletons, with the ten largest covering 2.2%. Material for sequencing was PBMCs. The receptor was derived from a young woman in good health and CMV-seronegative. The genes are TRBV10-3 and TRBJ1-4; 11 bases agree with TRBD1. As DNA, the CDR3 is TGTGCCATCAGTGACAGGACAGGGGGCCTTGAAAAACTGTTTTTT. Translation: CAISDRTGGLEKLFF.